This passage covers 30 T cell receptor beta chains from one sample sequenced in a study of T cell repertoires in cytomegalovirus infection. One entry per CDR3 protein, called by TCRdb with MiXCR from the reads. The sample shows about 920,000 distinct CDR3 sequences, roughly 30% of them seen only once. Which antigens these TCRs recognize remains unknown. The sequencing here drew on cultured CD8+ T cells from PBMCs, taken from culture after CMV antigen stimulation. These receptors came from a human donor in good health (CMV status not recorded). Some clones in this sample may be carry-over from other donors' samples.

The V call is TRBV27, the J call TRBJ1-2, with D uncertain. CDR1 is MNHEY, CDR2 SMNVEV, per germline (reference sequence). The CDR3 contains 15 residues. Trimming shortened V by 3 bases and J by 4 bases, and 15 bases separated the two germline ends. CDR3 nucleotide sequence: TGTGCCAGCAGTTTCTCCGCGAGAAGTGGCTATGGCTACACCTTC. It translates to CASSFSARSGYGYTF.

A single count supports this clonotype. One end of the junction varies from germline; a read error may be responsible. The V gene is TRBV13, the J gene TRBJ2-1; D not resolved. Germline values: CDR1 PRHDT, CDR2 FYEKMQ (reference sequence). The CDR3 covers 12 residues. The CDR3 coding sequence is TGTGTCAGCAGACTGAATTACAATGAGCAGTTCTTC. It specifies CVSRLNYNEQFF.

This clonotype was observed a handful of times. V gene TRBV2 combines with J gene TRBJ2-5; tentative D call: TRBD2 (5 bases). Germline-derived CDR1 and CDR2 are SNHLY and FYNNEI. V was trimmed by 3 bases and J by 3 bases, leaving 14 bases between them. The CDR3 runs 15 residues. The DNA for the CDR3 is TGTGCCAGCAGTGATGTTGTCGCCGGGAAAGAGACCCAGTACTTC. It is translated as CASSDVVAGKETQYF.

This clonotype was detected only a few times. This rearrangement joins TRBV12-5 to TRBJ2-3, with D unclear. Germline loops: CDR1 LGHNT, CDR2 FRNRAP. Deletions cut 1 base from V and 1 base from J, with 9 bases between. The CDR3 is 15 residues long. This CDR3 reads CASGLASSRTDTQYF. CDR3 in DNA: TGTGCTAGTGGTTTGGCGTCATCCCGCACAGATACGCAGTATTTT.

The CDR3 reads CSARGLAGGTGELFF. CDR3 sequence (DNA): TGCAGTGCTAGAGGACTAGCGGGGGGGACCGGGGAGCTGTTTTTT. This sequence joins TRBV20-1 and TRBJ2-2; 14 bases are shared with TRBD2. Germline V gives CDR1 DFQATT, CDR2 SNEGSKA (reference sequence). The J segment lost 5 bases and the V segment lost 1 base, leaving 0 bases of the junction unmatched. The CDR3 has 15 amino acids.

J is TRBJ2-6 and V is TRBV7-9; possibly TRBD1 or TRBD2 for D (5 bases each). The CDR3 has 16 amino acids. With 7 bases removed from V and 0 bases from J, the gap between germline ends came to 13 bases. The germline V gene has CDR1 SEHNR and CDR2 FQNEAQ (reference sequence). Here the CDR3 DNA reads TGTGCCAGCAATCCAGGGACCCTCTCTGGGGCCAACGTCCTGACTTTC. Its protein product is CASNPGTLSGANVLTF.

This clonotype came up a few times. The rearrangement links TRBV6-2 or TRBV6-3 to TRBJ1-1, with D maybe TRBD1 (5 bases). The CDR3 runs to 15 residues. The germline gives CDR1 MNHEY, CDR2 SVGEGT. V was pared by 6 bases and J by 4 bases, with 18 bases between. Here the CDR3 reads CASRTGDRVGTEAFF. The CDR3 coding sequence is TGTGCCAGCAGAACAGGCGACCGGGTGGGCACTGAAGCTTTCTTT.

This clonotype showed up many times. The genes are TRBV7-2 and TRBJ1-4; D is unclear. This CDR3 region has 15 residues. Trimming pared 1 base from V and 5 bases from J, leaving 11 bases between. Germline V gives CDR1 SGHTA, CDR2 FQGNSA. The CDR3 nucleotides are TGTGCCAGCAGCTTAGAGGCCAGGCCAAATGAAAAACTGTTTTTT. Protein product: CASSLEARPNEKLFF.

This rearrangement joins TRBV29-1 to TRBJ1-2; no firm D call. V was trimmed by 0 bases and J by 3 bases, leaving 11 bases between them. Looked up from germline, CDR1 is SQVTM and CDR2 is ANQGSEA. The CDR3 totals 14 residues. CDR3 protein: CSVEDTAVDYGYTF. The CDR3 bases are TGCAGCGTTGAAGATACGGCAGTTGACTATGGCTACACCTTC.

This clonotype showed up many times. V usage is TRBV27 and J usage is TRBJ1-1; unclear D gene. The CDR3 totals 14 residues. Germline V gives CDR1 MNHEY, CDR2 SMNVEV (reference sequence). The germline V and J ends were trimmed by 4 bases and 3 bases, with 12 bases remaining between them. The CDR3 DNA reads as TGTGCCAGCAGTTCCTCCGGGGTTTACACTGAAGCTTTCTTT. This codes for CASSSSGVYTEAFF.

The chain is built from TRBV7-4 and TRBJ1-2; D not resolved. The CDR3 runs 12 residues. Germline CDR1 SGHVT, CDR2 SQSDAQ. V lost 8 bases and J 6 bases, leaving 13 bases between the germline ends. This chain's CDR3 is CASAKGRDGYTF. DNA for the CDR3: TGTGCCAGCGCTAAAGGGAGGGATGGCTACACCTTC.

This clonotype was observed a handful of times. The gene calls are TRBV7-9 and TRBJ2-7, with TRBD1 matching over 7 bases. CDR3 length: 14 amino acids. The junction had 6 bases not matched to a gene; V was cut back by 5 bases and J by 2 bases. Per germline, CDR1 SEHNR and CDR2 FQNEAQ (reference sequence). In DNA, the CDR3 is TGTGCCAGCAGCCAACCGGGACAGCCCTACGAGCAGTACGTC. Translation: CASSQPGQPYEQYV.

On this clonotype itself: The junction departs from the called germline gene at one end, perhaps through a read error. The chain couples TRBV27 to TRBJ2-5; D uncertain. This CDR3 is built from 13 residues. Germline V gives CDR1 MNHEY, CDR2 SMNVEV (reference sequence). CDR3 DNA: TGTGCCAGCAGTTCACCCGATCAAGGGACCCAGTACTTC. Protein sequence: CASSSPDQGTQYF.

In this sample, this clonotype turned up a few times. The gene calls are TRBV7-8 and TRBJ2-7; D may be TRBD2 (6 bases). Between the trimmed V and J ends, which lost 8 bases and 4 bases, there was a span of 21 bases. Germline lookup yields CDR1 SGHVS and CDR2 FQNEAQ. The CDR3 totals 15 residues. The CDR3 spells CASVGYGGGTYEQYF. DNA for the CDR3: TGTGCCAGCGTCGGTTATGGGGGAGGTACTTACGAGCAGTACTTC.

This chain uses TRBV20-1 with TRBJ1-4; D gene ambiguous. Looked up from germline, CDR1 is DFQATT and CDR2 is SNEGSKA (reference sequence). CDR3 size: 13 residues. The germline V and J ends were trimmed by 6 bases and 4 bases, with 12 bases remaining between them. The CDR3 here is CSALSRLNEKLFF. The CDR3 coding sequence is TGCAGTGCGCTCTCCAGGCTTAATGAAAAACTGTTTTTT.

The CDR3 DNA reads as TGCGCCAGCAGCATCCTCGGTGGGGTTATGATGAACACTGAAGCTTTCTTT. Protein: CASSILGGVMMNTEAFF. The V and J genes are TRBV5-1 and TRBJ1-1, with D unresolved. The CDR3 is made up of 17 amino acids. Trimming shortened V by 4 bases and J by 0 bases, and 19 bases separated the two germline ends. Germline V gives CDR1 SGHRS, CDR2 YFSETQ.

This clonotype was observed a few times. The chain combines TRBV7-6 with TRBJ2-1, with 9 bases matching TRBD1. Looked up from germline, CDR1 is SGHVS and CDR2 is FNYEAQ. The CDR3 is 13 amino acids. J lost 15 bases, V lost 5 bases, and 11 bases had no gene match. The CDR3 loop is CASSPRDRDGRFF. The CDR3 bases are TGTGCCAGCAGCCCCCGGGACAGGGACGGTAGGTTCTTC.

The gene calls are TRBV14 and TRBJ2-1; TRBD2 might be the D (6 bases). The V gene lost 0 bases and the J gene lost 0 bases, with 12 bases spanning the gap. This CDR3 spans 17 amino acids. CDR1 and CDR2 from the germline V gene are SGHDN and FVKESK. The DNA of the CDR3 is TGTGCCAGCAGCCAAGATTGGAGGGCTAGCTCCTACAATGAGCAGTTCTTC. As protein: CASSQDWRASSYNEQFF.

The rearrangement links TRBV5-1 to TRBJ1-3; 9 bases map to TRBD1. The V gene's germline CDR1 is SGHRS and CDR2 YFSETQ. The CDR3 totals 18 residues. Trimming removed 4 bases from V and 1 base from J; junction bases left unmatched: 12. For the CDR3, the DNA is TGCGCCAGCAGCCCTGGACAGGGGTCCATCCGGTCTGGAAACACCATATATTTT. The encoded protein is CASSPGQGSIRSGNTIYF.

V usage is TRBV19 and J usage is TRBJ2-1; TRBD2 aligns across 8 bases. The ends lost 7 bases at V and 4 bases at J; junction bases unmatched: 6. Germline V gene data show CDR1 as LNHDA and CDR2 as SQIVND (reference sequence). This CDR3 is built from 14 residues. The CDR3 coding sequence is TGTGCCAGTACCGCCGGGACTAGTTACAATGAGCAGTTCTTC. This sequence encodes CASTAGTSYNEQFF.

The sample holds one count of this clonotype. The V and J genes are TRBV9 and TRBJ2-3; D is uncertain. Trimming removed 3 bases from V and 5 bases from J, with 7 bases in between. CDR1 is SGDLS, CDR2 YYNGEE, per germline. This CDR3 comprises 12 residues. As DNA, the CDR3 is TGTGCCAGCAGCGCCCCGAGAGATACGCAGTATTTT. It is translated as CASSAPRDTQYF.

This clonotype was seen only a few times. This rearrangement joins TRBV4-1 to TRBJ2-1; D is unclear. The CDR3 totals 14 residues. V was pared by 3 bases and J by 4 bases, with 10 bases between. Germline values: CDR1 MGHRA, CDR2 YSYEKL. The CDR3 here is CASSHQAAYNEQFF. The CDR3 DNA sequence: TGCGCCAGCAGCCATCAAGCCGCTTACAATGAGCAGTTCTTC.

This clonotype was seen at least ten times. The V call is TRBV7-2, the J call TRBJ2-5; 8 nucleotides match TRBD2. Germline values: CDR1 SGHTA, CDR2 FQGNSA. V shed 5 bases, J shed 0 bases, and the junction held 11 bases outside the gene matches. This CDR3 is 17 amino acids long. The CDR3 DNA reads TGTGCCAGCAGCCCCGGGGGGGTCTGGGGGTACCAAGAGACCCAGTACTTC. Its translation: CASSPGGVWGYQETQYF.

The V and J genes are TRBV7-6 and TRBJ1-4; 11 nucleotides agree with TRBD1. Per the germline V gene, CDR1 is SGHVS and CDR2 is FNYEAQ. The CDR3 runs to 17 residues. With V trimmed by 4 bases and J by 1 base, 5 bases remained unmatched. CDR3 in DNA: TGTGCCAGCAGCTCCCGGGACAGGGGGTTAACTAATGAAAAACTGTTTTTT. The encoded protein is CASSSRDRGLTNEKLFF.

The V call is TRBV10-2, the J call TRBJ2-7; no definite D call. From germline, CDR1 is WSHSY and CDR2 SAAADI. The CDR3 runs to 17 residues. With 0 bases removed from V and 7 bases from J, the gap between germline ends came to 22 bases. CDR3 DNA: TGCGCCAGCAGTGAGTCCTTCCGAGGACGGCATGATGGGGAGCAGTACTTC. Amino acid sequence: CASSESFRGRHDGEQYF.

The gene calls are TRBV6-2 or TRBV6-3 and TRBJ1-1; D unresolved. V lost 4 bases and J lost 8, with 14 bases in between. The CDR3 is 13 amino acids. Germline CDR1 reads MNHEY; CDR2 reads SVGEGT. In DNA form, the CDR3 reads TGTGCCAGCAGTTTGAGTCCGACCGCCGAAGCTTTCTTT. This encodes CASSLSPTAEAFF.

This clonotype was seen a few times. The CDR3 nucleotides read TGTGCCAGCAGTGAACAGGGTGGAAGCTCCTACGAGCAGTACTTC. This encodes CASSEQGGSSYEQYF. The rearrangement joins TRBV6-1 to TRBJ2-7; TRBD1 might be the D (5 bases). Per germline, CDR1 MNHNS and CDR2 SASEGT. The CDR3 sequence is 15 residues long. V was clipped by 2 bases and J by 0 bases, with 11 bases between them.

This sequence joins TRBV12-3 or TRBV12-4 and TRBJ2-1; TRBD2 aligns across 8 bases. Trimming took 5 bases from V and 3 from J; bases not matched to a gene: 12. The CDR3 runs 17 residues. CDR3 protein: CASSGLWGGGYYNEQFF. The CDR3 nucleotides read TGTGCCAGCAGTGGCCTCTGGGGCGGGGGGTACTACAATGAGCAGTTCTTC.

The V and J genes are TRBV14 and TRBJ2-3; possibly TRBD2 for D (6 bases). From germline, CDR1 is SGHDN and CDR2 FVKESK. The V gene lost 4 bases and the J gene lost 4 bases, with 18 bases spanning the gap. The CDR3 is 16 amino acids. The CDR3, as DNA: TGTGCCAGCAGCCCACCGGGACTCCTCCCCCCAGATACGCAGTATTTT. Its protein is CASSPPGLLPPDTQYF. Supplemented by reference TRBV14 and TRBJ2-3, the full variable domain reads EAGVTQFPSHSVIEKGQTVTLRCDPISGHDNLYWYRRVMGKEIKFLLHFVKESKQDESGMPNNRFLAERTGGTYSTLKVQPAELEDSGVYFCASSPPGLLPPDTQYFGPGTRLTVL.

This clonotype was observed a handful of times. This chain joins TRBV19 and TRBJ2-1, with D maybe TRBD1 (6 bases). This CDR3 spans 15 amino acids. The V gene lost 3 bases and the J gene lost 3 bases, with 12 bases spanning the gap. Germline V gene sequence: CDR1 LNHDA, CDR2 SQIVND (reference sequence). CDR3 sequence (DNA): TGTGCCAGTAGTATGGGGACACCGGTCTACAATGAGCAGTTCTTC. Protein: CASSMGTPVYNEQFF.